The rows below give T cell receptor beta chains drawn from one sample of a study of cytomegalovirus exposure and HLA in healthy donors. TCRdb's table, derived via immunoSEQ multiplex PCR, lists solely in-frame clones and lacks some. The profile shows around 120,000 clones, approximately 80% of them singletons. The sample comprised PBMCs. These receptors were taken from a woman aged 30 to 39 in good health and CMV-seronegative. Each CDR3 is given with its conserved first and last residue. The order of the fields is V gene, D gene, J gene, clone size, CDR3 protein, CDR3 DNA. A D gene is named only where the DNA matches it firmly. Only some rows state a clone size, as once, few, many or a class for expanded clones.

TRBV6-1	.	TRBJ2-7	.	CASSEAGTTHYEQYF	TGTGCCAGCAGTGAAGCCGGGACAACGCACTACGAGCAGTACTTC
TRBV4-1	.	TRBJ2-5	.	CASSQPRTGVETQYF	TGCGCCAGCAGCCAACCACGGACGGGAGTGGAGACCCAGTACTTC
TRBV27	.	TRBJ2-7	.	CASSSIGFSYEQYF	TGTGCCAGCAGCTCTATCGGGTTCTCCTACGAGCAGTACTTC
TRBV4-1	TRBD2	TRBJ2-1	.	CASSPREGSNHLEQFF	TGCGCCAGCAGCCCAAGGGAGGGGAGCAACCATCTTGAGCAGTTCTTC
TRBV4-1	.	TRBJ2-7	few	CASSQDGRVHEQYF	TGCGCCAGCAGCCAAGATGGCAGGGTACACGAGCAGTACTTC
TRBV30	TRBD1	TRBJ1-4	.	CAWGGTAEKLFF	TGTGCCTGGGGCGGGACAGCTGAAAAACTGTTTTTT
TRBV7-9	.	TRBJ2-3	.	CASSLGTITDTQYF	TGTGCCAGCAGCTTAGGAACTATTACTGATACGCAGTATTTT
TRBV2	TRBD1	TRBJ1-4	once	CASTAHKGASEKLFF	TGTGCCAGCACGGCACACAAGGGGGCCTCTGAAAAACTGTTTTTT
TRBV6-1	TRBD1	TRBJ2-7	few	CASSPWDSVPEQYF	TGTGCCAGCAGTCCGTGGGACAGCGTACCCGAGCAGTACTTC
TRBV7-6	TRBD2	TRBJ2-2	.	CASSLPNGTSGRVGTGELFF	TGTGCCAGCAGCTTACCGAACGGGACTAGCGGGAGGGTGGGCACCGGGGAGCTGTTTTTT
TRBV27	TRBD1	TRBJ2-5	.	CASSLDWDRVQETQYF	TGTGCCAGCAGTTTAGATTGGGACAGGGTCCAAGAGACCCAGTACTTC
TRBV19	TRBD1	TRBJ2-2	.	CATRDRGGTGELFF	TGTGCCACCCGAGACAGGGGGGGCACCGGGGAGCTGTTTTTT
TRBV6-6	TRBD1	TRBJ1-4	few	CASSFDRDEKLFF	TGTGCCAGCAGTTTCGACAGGGATGAAAAACTGTTTTTT
TRBV4-3	.	TRBJ2-1	.	CASSLSRGYNEQFF	TGCGCCAGCAGCCTTAGCAGGGGCTACAATGAGCAGTTCTTC
TRBV5-4	TRBD2	TRBJ2-5	.	CASSQGTSASIQETQYF	TGTGCCAGCAGCCAGGGGACTAGCGCATCAATCCAAGAGACCCAGTACTTC
TRBV5-5	.	TRBJ2-5	.	CASRWAGQETQYF	TGTGCCAGCAGGTGGGCAGGGCAAGAGACCCAGTACTTC
TRBV7-2	.	TRBJ2-2	.	CASSLTRLGTGELFF	TGTGCCAGCAGCTTGACCCGACTTGGCACCGGGGAGCTGTTTTTT
TRBV7-2	TRBD1	TRBJ2-7	.	CASSYRTGGNEQYF	TGTGCCAGCAGCTACCGGACAGGGGGAAACGAGCAGTACTTC
TRBV9	.	TRBJ2-3	.	CASSVDRSTDTQYF	TGTGCCAGCAGCGTGGACAGAAGCACAGATACGCAGTATTTT
TRBV6-5	TRBD1	TRBJ2-7	.	CASNRDRSSYEQYF	TGTGCCAGCAACCGGGACAGGAGCTCCTACGAGCAGTACTTC
TRBV11-2	TRBD1	TRBJ1-2	.	CASSLGGQGANYGYTF	TGTGCCAGCAGCTTAGGGGGACAGGGAGCTAACTATGGCTACACCTTC
TRBV5-1	TRBD1	TRBJ2-1	.	CASTTEGQSYNEQFF	TGCGCCAGCACCACTGAGGGACAGTCCTACAATGAGCAGTTCTTC
TRBV10-2	TRBD1	TRBJ2-7	.	CASTQGAYEQYF	TGCGCCAGCACTCAGGGGGCCTACGAGCAGTACTTC
TRBV5-1	TRBD1	TRBJ2-6	.	CASSLAKGQTSGANVLTF	TGCGCCAGCAGCTTGGCCAAGGGACAGACCTCTGGGGCCAACGTCCTGACTTTC
TRBV6-5	.	TRBJ1-5	.	CASSYSRGGSNQPQHF	TGTGCCAGCAGTTACTCGCGAGGAGGAAGCAATCAGCCCCAGCATTTT
TRBV27	.	TRBJ2-1	.	CASSFGGPNYNEQFF	TGTGCCAGCAGTTTCGGGGGGCCCAACTACAATGAGCAGTTCTTC
TRBV4-3	TRBD2	TRBJ2-2	once	CASSQDLAGGPRTGELFF	TGCGCCAGCAGCCAAGATTTAGCGGGAGGCCCCCGAACCGGGGAGCTGTTTTTT
TRBV29-1	TRBD1	TRBJ2-5	.	CSVDRGQETQYF	TGCAGCGTTGACAGGGGGCAAGAGACCCAGTACTTC
TRBV5-1	.	TRBJ2-7	.	CASSLAYEGSEQYF	TGCGCCAGCAGCTTGGCTTATGAGGGTTCCGAGCAGTACTTC
TRBV19	.	TRBJ2-1	.	CASSPTLGGEQFF	TGTGCCAGTAGTCCAACACTAGGAGGTGAGCAGTTCTTC
TRBV5-1	.	TRBJ2-3	.	CASSSMVWGGSTDTQYF	TGCGCCAGCAGCTCCATGGTTTGGGGAGGTAGCACAGATACGCAGTATTTT
TRBV19	TRBD1	TRBJ2-6	.	CASKGQNSGANVLTF	TGTGCCAGTAAGGGACAGAACTCTGGGGCCAACGTCCTGACTTTC
TRBV7-8	TRBD2	TRBJ2-3	.	CASSPSGTNTDTQYF	TGTGCCAGCAGCCCTAGCGGGACCAACACAGATACGCAGTATTTT
TRBV5-1	TRBD1	TRBJ2-1	.	CASSLALTGVYNEQFF	TGCGCCAGCAGCTTGGCCCTGACAGGGGTTTACAATGAGCAGTTCTTC
TRBV10-3	.	TRBJ2-3	.	CAIRKGPGWADTQYF	TGTGCCATCAGGAAGGGCCCGGGGTGGGCAGATACGCAGTATTTT
TRBV27	TRBD2	TRBJ2-1	.	CASSGTSGTYNEQFF	TGTGCCAGCAGTGGAACTAGCGGGACCTACAATGAGCAGTTCTTC
TRBV19	TRBD1	TRBJ1-2	.	CASSWDRGTGGYTF	TGTGCCAGTTCTTGGGACAGGGGCACGGGTGGCTACACCTTC
TRBV6-5	.	TRBJ1-5	.	CASSYVGTGQPQHF	TGTGCCAGCAGTTACGTAGGAACGGGGCAGCCCCAGCATTTT
TRBV4-2	TRBD1	TRBJ1-4	.	CASSQDSRGPANEKLFF	TGTGCCAGCAGCCAAGATTCCAGGGGGCCAGCTAATGAAAAACTGTTTTTT
TRBV30	.	TRBJ1-5	.	CAWSAAGQPQHF	TGTGCCTGGAGTGCGGCGGGACAGCCCCAGCATTTT
TRBV6-5	TRBD1	TRBJ1-2	.	CASRDGQGMSGYTF	TGTGCCAGCAGGGACGGACAGGGGATGAGCGGCTACACCTTC
TRBV7-2	.	TRBJ2-6	.	CASSFRNSGANVLTF	TGTGCCAGCAGCTTCAGGAACTCTGGGGCCAACGTCCTGACTTTC
TRBV5-4	TRBD1	TRBJ2-1	.	CASSLEDREIYNEQFF	TGTGCCAGCAGCTTGGAGGACAGGGAGATTTACAATGAGCAGTTCTTC
TRBV7-9	TRBD1	TRBJ2-7	.	CASSLGWQGADEQYF	TGTGCCAGCAGCTTAGGCTGGCAGGGGGCGGACGAGCAGTACTTC
TRBV11-2	.	TRBJ1-2	.	CASSADYGYTF	TGTGCCAGCAGTGCGGACTATGGCTACACCTTC
TRBV7-9	.	TRBJ1-2	.	CASSLGLTGFYGYTF	TGTGCCAGCAGCTTAGGCCTGACAGGTTTTTATGGCTACACCTTC
TRBV10-3	.	TRBJ2-5	.	CAISEGAGTETQYF	TGTGCCATCAGTGAAGGGGCAGGGACTGAGACCCAGTACTTC
TRBV5-1	TRBD1	TRBJ2-7	.	CASRGGRDRGYEQYF	TGCGCCAGCAGGGGTGGCCGGGACAGGGGCTACGAGCAGTACTTC
TRBV7-7	TRBD2	TRBJ2-3	.	CASSFGLAEPENTQYF	TGTGCTAGCAGCTTTGGACTAGCGGAGCCGGAGAATACGCAGTATTTT
TRBV7-8	TRBD1	TRBJ2-3	.	CASSSTERQGVSTDTQYF	TGTGCCAGCAGCTCGACTGAGCGACAGGGAGTAAGCACAGATACGCAGTATTTT
TRBV7-9	.	TRBJ2-3	few	CASSSDRSTDTQYF	TGTGCCAGCAGCTCGGACAGAAGCACAGATACGCAGTATTTT
TRBV5-1	.	TRBJ1-5	.	CASSLEGRGENQPQHF	TGCGCCAGCAGCTTGGAAGGGCGCGGGGAGAATCAGCCCCAGCATTTT
TRBV7-2	TRBD2	TRBJ2-5	.	CASSLDSGRAGETQYF	TGTGCCAGCAGCTTAGATAGCGGGAGGGCCGGGGAGACCCAGTACTTC
TRBV5-1	TRBD2	TRBJ2-2	.	CASSMATSRGTGELFF	TGCGCCAGCAGCATGGCGACTAGCCGAGGGACCGGGGAGCTGTTTTTT
TRBV28	TRBD2	TRBJ2-1	.	CASSLAGEGGEQFF	TGTGCCAGCAGCCTAGCGGGTGAGGGGGGTGAGCAGTTCTTC
TRBV10-3	.	TRBJ2-2	.	CAISLQDRTGELFF	TGTGCCATATCCCTCCAGGATCGGACCGGGGAGCTGTTTTTT
TRBV7-9	.	TRBJ2-2	.	CASSLIIKRPLTNTGELFF	TGTGCCAGCAGCTTAATTATTAAGCGGCCCCTTACGAACACCGGGGAGCTGTTTTTT
TRBV5-4	TRBD2	TRBJ2-5	.	CASSNNREGETQYF	TGTGCCAGCAGCAATAATAGGGAGGGAGAGACCCAGTACTTC
TRBV28	.	TRBJ2-7	.	CASRDRDNYEQYF	TGTGCCAGCCGGGACCGGGACAACTACGAGCAGTACTTC
TRBV27	.	TRBJ2-6	few	CASSLVWSSEGANVLTF	TGTGCCAGCAGTTTGGTCTGGAGCTCTGAGGGGGCCAACGTCCTGACTTTC